Each of the 14 T cell receptor beta chains below was sequenced from the same sample in a study of molecular identifiers for immune sequencing clone quantification (dated by TCRdb to 2017 to 2018). The protocol used for the library was PCR. TCRdb records NextSeq 500 as the sequencer. The public reads were reprocessed in TCRdb via fastp at Q25 and MiXCR, keeping in-frame beta chains. One record per CDR3 amino acid sequence lists the most common genes and DNA. This sample holds under 600,000 distinct CDR3 sequences; about a quarter were observed only once. The top ten constitute approximately 0.8% of the sample. The sequenced sample was naive CD8+ T cells from blood, with Jurkat cell RNA spiked in. This specimen's cell subset or site label, interpreted: FACS-sorted CD8+CD4-CCR7+CD45RA+ naive T cells. The receptors originated from a human donor in good health. Some libraries in this study had Jurkat cell RNA spiked in.

This clonotype has ten or more counts. This chain links TRBV5-1 with TRBJ2-7; D could derive from TRBD1 or TRBD2 (5 bases each). The V end was cut by 1 base, the J end by 3 bases, with 17 bases between. CDR1 is SGHRS, CDR2 YFSETQ, per germline. CDR3 length: 16 amino acids. The CDR3 loop is CASSLLPGTQRYEQYF. As DNA, the CDR3 is TGCGCCAGCAGCTTGCTCCCCGGGACCCAACGCTACGAGCAGTACTTC.

This clonotype has a single count. V usage is TRBV27 and J usage is TRBJ2-7, with a possible D match to TRBD1 (5 bases). Germline V gene sequence: CDR1 MNHEY, CDR2 SMNVEV (reference sequence). The CDR3 is 13 amino acids. The V gene lost 2 bases and the J gene lost 6 bases, with 11 bases spanning the gap. CDR3 region: CASSLRGPGEQYF. CDR3 sequence (DNA): TGTGCCAGCAGTTTAAGGGGCCCTGGCGAGCAGTACTTC.

This clonotype turned up a few times. This chain connects TRBV27 to TRBJ2-7; either TRBD1 or TRBD2 may supply D (5 bases each). Trimming pared 6 bases from V and 12 bases from J, leaving 18 bases between. The CDR3 is made up of 12 amino acids. The germline gives CDR1 MNHEY, CDR2 SMNVEV (reference sequence). The CDR3 bases are TGTGCCAGCAGGGCCCCGGGGCCCAGGGTGTACTTC. It codes for CASRAPGPRVYF.

In its sample, this clonotype was seen a few times. CDR3 residues: CASSIQGGDTEAFF. The CDR3 nucleotides are TGTGCCAGCTCAATACAGGGCGGGGACACTGAAGCTTTCTTT. The rearrangement links TRBV18 to TRBJ1-1, with D tentatively TRBD1 (6 bases). CDR3 length equals 14 residues. V dropped 5 bases and J dropped 3 bases, with 13 bases sitting between them. CDR1 is KGHSH, CDR2 LQKENI, per germline. Full variable domain (outside the CDR3, taken from reference TRBV18 and TRBJ1-1): NAGVMQNPRHLVRRRGQEARLRCSPMKGHSHVYWYRQLPEEGLKFMVYLQKENIIDESGMPKERFSAEFPKEGPSILRIQQVVRGDSAAYFCASSIQGGDTEAFFGQGTRLTVV.

This clonotype came up many times. The chain couples TRBV14 to TRBJ1-5; D not resolved. CDR3 length: 12 residues. CDR1 is SGHDN, CDR2 FVKESK, per germline. With 1 base removed from V and 7 bases from J, the gap between germline ends came to 5 bases. The CDR3 reads CASSQGTQPQHF. CDR3 DNA: TGTGCCAGCAGCCAAGGGACGCAGCCCCAGCATTTT.

A single count supports this clonotype. A read error may account for a junction end that differs from germline. The CDR3 DNA reads as TGCGCCAGCAGCCAAGATATAGGCTCTGGAACCACCATATATTTT. It is translated as CASSQDIGSGTTIYF. The J gene is TRBJ1-3, the V gene TRBV4-3, with D unclear. The CDR3 runs to 15 residues. Germline values: CDR1 LGHNA, CDR2 YSLEER.

This clonotype has a handful of counts. The chain links TRBV15 to TRBJ2-3, with D perhaps TRBD2 (5 bases). This CDR3 contains 14 residues. CDR1 and CDR2 (germline): LNHNV, YYDKDF (reference sequence). The V and J ends lost 1 base and 5 bases respectively, with 10 bases between them. The CDR3 loop is CATSRGEGEDTQYF. The CDR3 nucleotides are TGTGCCACCAGCAGAGGCGAGGGTGAAGATACGCAGTATTTT.

This clonotype showed up just a few times. The genes are TRBV4-3 and TRBJ1-2; D unresolved. Germline CDR1 LGHNA, CDR2 YSLEER. The CDR3 length is 14 residues. Between the trimmed V and J ends, which lost 1 base and 6 bases, there was a span of 12 bases. The CDR3: CASSQGSQLDGYTF. The CDR3, as DNA: TGCGCCAGCAGCCAAGGGTCGCAGCTAGATGGCTACACCTTC.

CDR3 DNA: TGTGCCATCCAAGAGGGACTAGCAGGGGAGACCCAGTACTTC. This translates into CAIQEGLAGETQYF. V gene TRBV10-3 combines with J gene TRBJ2-5; TRBD2 matches 9 bases. Germline values: CDR1 ENHRY, CDR2 SYGVKD. The CDR3 is made up of 14 amino acids. J gave up 5 bases and V 8 bases, and 9 bases lay outside the gene matches.

Worth noting for this clonotype: A much bigger clone sits one base away, suggesting this may be a read error. The chain joins TRBV7-8 to TRBJ2-7, with 9 nucleotides matching TRBD1. Germline-derived CDR1 and CDR2 are SGHVS and FQNEAQ. V lost 0 bases, J lost 0 bases, and 9 bases stayed unmatched. The CDR3 loop spans 18 amino acids. The chain's CDR3 is CASSLADRGERSSYEQYF. The CDR3 nucleotides are TGTGCCAGCAGCTTAGCGGACAGGGGAGAAAGAAGCTCCTACGAGCAGTACTTC.

This chain uses TRBV9 with TRBJ2-7; the match to TRBD1 covers 11 bases. With 2 bases clipped from V and 5 bases from J, the junction kept 6 bases outside the gene matches. Germline V gene data show CDR1 as SGDLS and CDR2 as YYNGEE. The length of the CDR3 is 15 residues. The chain's CDR3 is CASSVGQGVLHEQYF. The DNA for the CDR3 is TGTGCCAGCAGCGTGGGACAGGGGGTCCTGCACGAGCAGTACTTC.

Comments on this clonotype: At one boundary the junction diverges from the germline segment, which might be a read error. The J gene is TRBJ2-7, the V gene TRBV15, with 10 bases that match TRBD1. In germline, CDR1 is LNHNV, CDR2 YYDKDF (reference sequence). The CDR3 contains 13 residues. The CDR3 DNA reads TGTGCCATCAGCAGAGCCGGGACAGGGGAGGAGTACTTC. Protein product: CAISRAGTGEEYF. Full variable domain (missing parts from reference TRBV15 and TRBJ2-7): DAMVIQNPRYQVTQFGKPVTLSCSQTLNHNVMYWYQQKSSQAPKLLFHYYDKDFNNEADTPDNFQSRRPNTSFCFLDIRSPGLGDTAMYLCAISRAGTGEEYFGPGTRLTVT.

This clonotype was found once. This chain connects TRBV5-8 to TRBJ1-1; D is undetermined. The length of the CDR3 is 12 residues. Germline V gives CDR1 SGHTS, CDR2 YDEGEE. Trimming shortened V by 7 bases and J by 4 bases, and 11 bases separated the two germline ends. CDR3 protein: CASLFVLTEAFF. CDR3 sequence (DNA): TGTGCCAGCCTTTTCGTTCTCACTGAAGCTTTCTTT.

As to this clonotype: Since a much larger clone is just one base distant, this may be a read error. This rearrangement joins TRBV20-1 to TRBJ2-7, with D perhaps matching TRBD2 (5 bases). V lost 4 bases to trimming and J lost 3 bases, with 13 bases between them. From germline, CDR1 is DFQATT and CDR2 SNEGSKA (reference sequence). The CDR3 length is 13 residues. CDR3 region: CSAIGREVYEQYF. The CDR3 bases are TGCAGTGCTATCGGACGGGAAGTCTACGAGCAGTACTTC.